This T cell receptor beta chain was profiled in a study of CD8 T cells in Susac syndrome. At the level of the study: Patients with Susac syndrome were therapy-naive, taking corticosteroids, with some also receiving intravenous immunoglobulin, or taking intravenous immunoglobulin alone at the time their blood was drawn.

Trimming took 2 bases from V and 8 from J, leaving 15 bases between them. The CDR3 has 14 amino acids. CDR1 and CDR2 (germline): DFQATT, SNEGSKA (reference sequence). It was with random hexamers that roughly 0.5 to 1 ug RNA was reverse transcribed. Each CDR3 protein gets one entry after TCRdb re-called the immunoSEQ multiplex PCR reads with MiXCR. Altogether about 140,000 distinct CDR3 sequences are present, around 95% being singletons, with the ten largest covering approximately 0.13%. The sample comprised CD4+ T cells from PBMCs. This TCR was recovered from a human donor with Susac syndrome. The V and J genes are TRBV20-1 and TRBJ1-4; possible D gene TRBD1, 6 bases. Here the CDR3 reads CSARNKGGEEKLFF. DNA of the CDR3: TGCAGTGCTAGAAATAAGGGGGGCGAAGAAAAACTGTTTTTT.